This entry features one T cell receptor beta chain sequence. Its antigen is not identified. This CDR3 spans 13 amino acids. V shed 7 bases, J shed 3 bases, and the junction held 7 bases outside the gene matches. Germline values: CDR1 SQVTM, CDR2 ANQGSEA. The data originate from a study of cytomegalovirus exposure and HLA in healthy donors. Vbeta (60) and Jbeta (13) primers were used in the PCR. Using immunoSEQ multiplex PCR, the repertoire was profiled, and TCRdb retains in-frame clones only, with some absent. Of some 200,000 clones in the sample, around 77% are singletons; the top ten hold about 2.7%. General study findings and limits: Association with HLA alleles at 0.05 false discovery rate was found for 15,000 to 20,000 TCR beta sequences in a later analysis. With high specificity and sensitivity, the classifier reportedly diagnosed cytomegalovirus status. Later analysis demonstrated an association between a missense DCLRE1C variant and TCR beta V- and J-gene trimming.

The chain joins TRBV29-1 to TRBJ2-5; 8 bases match TRBD1. The receptor was derived from a woman under 40 in good health and CMV-seronegative. Material: PBMCs. The CDR3 DNA follows: TGCAGCGCGCGACAGGGGAAAAAAGAGACCCAGTACTTC. It yields the protein CSARQGKKETQYF.